This TCR beta chain was documented in a study of T cell responses to AZD1222 COVID-19 vaccine. The CDR3 is made up of 15 amino acids. Trimming stripped 2 bases from V and 4 bases from J, with 14 bases between. Germline V CDR1 and CDR2: SGHAT, FQNNGV. Clones were sequenced by immunoSEQ multiplex PCR, and TCRdb holds only the in-frame ones, with some missing. The table includes around 180,000 clones, roughly 92% detected once. The chain couples TRBV11-2 to TRBJ1-1, with no clear D. Sequenced here: peripheral blood, sampled on day 0 of AZD1222 vaccination. The origin of this receptor is an adult in good health. The CDR3 DNA is TGTGCCAGCAGCTTACTATTACGGCGCAGCACTGAAGCTTTCTTT. It encodes CASSLLLRRSTEAFF.